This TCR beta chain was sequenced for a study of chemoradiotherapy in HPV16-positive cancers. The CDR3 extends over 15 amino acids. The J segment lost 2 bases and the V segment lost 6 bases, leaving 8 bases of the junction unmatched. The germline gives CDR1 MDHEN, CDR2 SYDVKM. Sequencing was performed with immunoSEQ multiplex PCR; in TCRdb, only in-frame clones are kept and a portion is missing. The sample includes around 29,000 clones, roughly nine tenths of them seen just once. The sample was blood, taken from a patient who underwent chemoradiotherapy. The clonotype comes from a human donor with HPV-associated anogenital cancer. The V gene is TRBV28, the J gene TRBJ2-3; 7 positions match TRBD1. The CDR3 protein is CASSDRATPTDTQYF. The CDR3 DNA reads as TGTGCCAGCAGCGACAGGGCCACCCCCACAGATACGCAGTATTTT.